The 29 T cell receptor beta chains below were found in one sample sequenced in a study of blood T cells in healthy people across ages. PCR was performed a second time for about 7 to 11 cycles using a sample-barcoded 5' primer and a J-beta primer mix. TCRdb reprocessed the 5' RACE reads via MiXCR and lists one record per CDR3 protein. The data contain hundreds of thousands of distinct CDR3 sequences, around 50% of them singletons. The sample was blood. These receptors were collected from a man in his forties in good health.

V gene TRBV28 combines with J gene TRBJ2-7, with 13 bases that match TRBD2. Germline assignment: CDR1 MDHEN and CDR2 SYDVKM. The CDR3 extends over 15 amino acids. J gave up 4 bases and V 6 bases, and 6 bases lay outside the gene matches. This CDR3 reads CASRAGLAGAYEQYF. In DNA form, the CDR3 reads TGTGCCAGCAGAGCCGGACTAGCGGGAGCTTACGAGCAGTACTTC.

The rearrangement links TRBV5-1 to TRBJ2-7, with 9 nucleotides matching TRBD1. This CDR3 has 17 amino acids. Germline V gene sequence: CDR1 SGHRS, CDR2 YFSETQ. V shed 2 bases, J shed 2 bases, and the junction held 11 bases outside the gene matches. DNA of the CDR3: TGCGCCAGCAGCTTTATCCGCTCGGGACAGGGTACCTACGAGCAGTACTTC. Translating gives CASSFIRSGQGTYEQYF.

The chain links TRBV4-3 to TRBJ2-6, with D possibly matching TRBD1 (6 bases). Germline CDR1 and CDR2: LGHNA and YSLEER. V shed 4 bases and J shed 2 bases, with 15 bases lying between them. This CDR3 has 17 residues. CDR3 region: CASSPAGVLAGANVLTF. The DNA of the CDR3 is TGCGCCAGCAGCCCCGCAGGGGTATTGGCTGGGGCCAACGTCCTGACTTTC.

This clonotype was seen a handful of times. CDR3 bases: TGTGCCAGCAGGGGAGACAGTGGCGGGGAGACCCAGTACTTC. It specifies CASRGDSGGETQYF. This chain uses TRBV12-3 or TRBV12-4 with TRBJ2-5; TRBD1 or TRBD2 may be the D gene (5 bases each). CDR3 length: 14 residues. The V end lost 6 bases, the J end lost 5 bases, and 16 bases lay between the germline ends.

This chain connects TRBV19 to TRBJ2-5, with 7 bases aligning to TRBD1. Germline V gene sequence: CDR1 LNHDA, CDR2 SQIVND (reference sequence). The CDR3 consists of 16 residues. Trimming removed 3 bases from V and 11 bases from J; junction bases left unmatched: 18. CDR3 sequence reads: CASSITGQNTYNEQYF. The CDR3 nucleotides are TGTGCCAGTAGTATTACGGGACAGAACACCTACAATGAGCAGTACTTC.

The CDR3 DNA sequence: TGTGCCACGAAAAGGGACAGGGAGAACACTGAAGCTTTCTTT. It translates to CATKRDRENTEAFF. V and J are TRBV7-6 and TRBJ1-1, with 9 bases lining up with TRBD1. Germline V gene sequence: CDR1 SGHVS, CDR2 FNYEAQ. The CDR3 covers 14 residues. The trim removed 10 bases at V and 1 base at J, leaving 7 bases unmatched.

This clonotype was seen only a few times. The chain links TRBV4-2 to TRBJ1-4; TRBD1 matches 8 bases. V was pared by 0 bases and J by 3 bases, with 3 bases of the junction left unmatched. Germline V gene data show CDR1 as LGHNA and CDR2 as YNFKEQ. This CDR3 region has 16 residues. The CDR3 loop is CASSQDETGANEKLFF. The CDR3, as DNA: TGTGCCAGCAGCCAAGATGAGACAGGGGCTAATGAAAAACTGTTTTTT.

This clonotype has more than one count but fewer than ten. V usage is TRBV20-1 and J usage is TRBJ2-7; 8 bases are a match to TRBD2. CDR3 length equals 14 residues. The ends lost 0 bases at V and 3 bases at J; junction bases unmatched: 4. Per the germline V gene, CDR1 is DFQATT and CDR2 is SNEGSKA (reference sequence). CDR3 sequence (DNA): TGCAGTGCTAGAGATCCAGCGGGAGTCTACGAGCAGTACTTC. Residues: CSARDPAGVYEQYF.

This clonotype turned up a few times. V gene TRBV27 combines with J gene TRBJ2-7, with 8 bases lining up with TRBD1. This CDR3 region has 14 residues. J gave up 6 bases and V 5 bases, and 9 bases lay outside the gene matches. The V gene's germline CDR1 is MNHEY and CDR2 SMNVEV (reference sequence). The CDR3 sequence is CASSTGQGGGEQYF. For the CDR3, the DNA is TGTGCCAGCAGTACCGGACAGGGTGGAGGCGAGCAGTACTTC.

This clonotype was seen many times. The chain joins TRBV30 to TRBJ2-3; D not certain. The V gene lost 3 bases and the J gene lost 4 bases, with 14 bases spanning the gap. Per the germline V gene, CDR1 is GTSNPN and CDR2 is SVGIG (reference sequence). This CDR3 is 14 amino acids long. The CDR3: CAWRDPFKPDTQYF. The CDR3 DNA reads TGTGCCTGGAGAGATCCGTTTAAGCCAGATACGCAGTATTTT.

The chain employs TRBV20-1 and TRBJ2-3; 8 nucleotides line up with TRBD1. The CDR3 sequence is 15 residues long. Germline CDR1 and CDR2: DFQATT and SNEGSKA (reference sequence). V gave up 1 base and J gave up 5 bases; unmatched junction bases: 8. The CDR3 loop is CSARGTGSVKDTQYF. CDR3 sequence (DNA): TGCAGTGCTAGAGGGACAGGGTCTGTAAAAGATACGCAGTATTTT.

In DNA form, the CDR3 reads TGCGCCAGCAGCCAAGAGGGGGAAGGGGCCAACGTCCTGACTTTC. It specifies CASSQEGEGANVLTF. The V call is TRBV4-1, the J call TRBJ2-6; D might be TRBD1 or TRBD2, each matching 5 bases. Germline V gene sequence: CDR1 MGHRA, CDR2 YSYEKL. CDR3 size: 15 residues. With 0 bases removed from V and 4 bases from J, the gap between germline ends came to 7 bases.

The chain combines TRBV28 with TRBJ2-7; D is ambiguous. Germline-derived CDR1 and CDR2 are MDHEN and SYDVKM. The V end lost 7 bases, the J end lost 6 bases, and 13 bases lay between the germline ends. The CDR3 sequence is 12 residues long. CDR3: CASTLIPGEQYF. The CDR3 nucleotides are TGTGCCAGCACATTAATACCGGGCGAGCAGTACTTC.

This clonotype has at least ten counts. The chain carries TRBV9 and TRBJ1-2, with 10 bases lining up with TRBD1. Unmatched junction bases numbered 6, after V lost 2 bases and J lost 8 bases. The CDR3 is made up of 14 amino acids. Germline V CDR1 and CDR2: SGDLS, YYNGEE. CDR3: CASSVGTGDCGYTF. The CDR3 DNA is TGTGCCAGCAGCGTGGGGACAGGGGATTGCGGCTACACCTTC.

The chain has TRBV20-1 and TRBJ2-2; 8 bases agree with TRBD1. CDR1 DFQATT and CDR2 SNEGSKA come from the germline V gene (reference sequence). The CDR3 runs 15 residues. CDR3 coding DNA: TGCAGCGCTTTGGAGACAGGGGTTTCCACCGGGGAGCTGTTTTTT. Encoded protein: CSALETGVSTGELFF.

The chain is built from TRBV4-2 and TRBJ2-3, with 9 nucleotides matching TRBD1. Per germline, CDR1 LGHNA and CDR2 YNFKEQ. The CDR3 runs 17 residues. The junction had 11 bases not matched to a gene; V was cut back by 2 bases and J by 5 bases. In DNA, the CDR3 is TGTGCCAGCAGCCAACTACGGACAGGGGTTGCGAAAGATACGCAGTATTTT. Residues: CASSQLRTGVAKDTQYF.

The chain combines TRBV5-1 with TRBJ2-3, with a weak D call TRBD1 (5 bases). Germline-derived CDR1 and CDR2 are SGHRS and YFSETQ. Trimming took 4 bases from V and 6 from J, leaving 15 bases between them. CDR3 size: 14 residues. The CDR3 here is CASSQTGTRDTQYF. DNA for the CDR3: TGCGCCAGCAGCCAAACAGGTACCCGGGATACGCAGTATTTT.

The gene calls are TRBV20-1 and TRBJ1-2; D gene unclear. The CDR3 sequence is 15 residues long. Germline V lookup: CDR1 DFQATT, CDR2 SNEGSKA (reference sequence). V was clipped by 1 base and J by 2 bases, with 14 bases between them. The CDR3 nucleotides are TGCAGTGCTAGAGTCGGCTCCGGCGTAAACTATGGCTACACCTTC. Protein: CSARVGSGVNYGYTF.

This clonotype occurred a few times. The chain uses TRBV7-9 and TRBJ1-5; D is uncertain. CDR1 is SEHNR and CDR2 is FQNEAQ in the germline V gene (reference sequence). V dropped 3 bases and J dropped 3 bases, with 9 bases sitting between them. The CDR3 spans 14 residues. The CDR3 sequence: CASSFDNYNQPQHF. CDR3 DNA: TGTGCCAGCAGCTTCGACAACTACAATCAGCCCCAGCATTTT.

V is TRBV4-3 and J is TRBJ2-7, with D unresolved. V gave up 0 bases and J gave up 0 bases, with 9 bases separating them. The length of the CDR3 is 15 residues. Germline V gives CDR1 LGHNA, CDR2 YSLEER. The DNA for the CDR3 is TGCGCCAGCAGCCAAGAAATGGGCCGCTCCTACGAGCAGTACTTC. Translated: CASSQEMGRSYEQYF.

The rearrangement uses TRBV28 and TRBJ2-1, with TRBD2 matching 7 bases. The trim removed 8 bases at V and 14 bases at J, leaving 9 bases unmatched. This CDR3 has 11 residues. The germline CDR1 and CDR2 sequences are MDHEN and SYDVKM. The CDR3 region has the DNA TGTGCCAGCCAGCGGGGCGCGGCCGAGTTCTTC. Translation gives CASQRGAAEFF.

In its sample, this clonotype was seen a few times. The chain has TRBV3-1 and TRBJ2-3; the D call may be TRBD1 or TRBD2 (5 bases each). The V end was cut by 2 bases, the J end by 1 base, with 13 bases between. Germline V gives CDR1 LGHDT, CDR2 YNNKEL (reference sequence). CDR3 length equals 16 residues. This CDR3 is CASSQIRDAGTDTQYF. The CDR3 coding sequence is TGTGCCAGCAGCCAAATTAGGGACGCCGGCACAGATACGCAGTATTTT.

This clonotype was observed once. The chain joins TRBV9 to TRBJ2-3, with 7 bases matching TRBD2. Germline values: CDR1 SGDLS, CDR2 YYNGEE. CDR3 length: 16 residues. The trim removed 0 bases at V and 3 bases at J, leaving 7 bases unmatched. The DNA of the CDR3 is TGTGCCAGCAGCGTAGCCGGGCGGGGGTTTACAGATACGCAGTATTTT. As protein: CASSVAGRGFTDTQYF. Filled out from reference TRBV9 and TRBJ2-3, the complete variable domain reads DSGVTQTPKHLITATGQRVTLRCSPRSGDLSVYWYQQSLDQGLQFLIQYYNGEERAKGNILERFSAQQFPDLHSELNLSSLELGDSALYFCASSVAGRGFTDTQYFGPGTRLTVL.

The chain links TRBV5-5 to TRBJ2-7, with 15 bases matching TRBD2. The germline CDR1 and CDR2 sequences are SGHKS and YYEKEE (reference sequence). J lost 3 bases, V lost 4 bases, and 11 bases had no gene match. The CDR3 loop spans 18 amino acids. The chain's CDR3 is CASSQRTSGRAFFYEQYF. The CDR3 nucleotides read TGTGCCAGCAGCCAGAGGACTAGCGGGAGGGCCTTCTTCTACGAGCAGTACTTC.

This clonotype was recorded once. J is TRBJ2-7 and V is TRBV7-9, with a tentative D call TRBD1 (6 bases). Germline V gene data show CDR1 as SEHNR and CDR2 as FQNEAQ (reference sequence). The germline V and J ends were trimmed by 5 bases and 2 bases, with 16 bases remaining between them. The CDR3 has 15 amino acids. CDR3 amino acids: CASSPLGAGTYEQYF. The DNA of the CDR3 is TGTGCCAGCAGCCCTCTGGGGGCTGGAACCTACGAGCAGTACTTC. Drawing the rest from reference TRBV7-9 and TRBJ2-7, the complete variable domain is DTGVSQNPRHKITKRGQNVTFRCDPISEHNRLYWYRQTLGQGPEFLTYFQNEAQLEKSRLLSDRFSAERPKGSFSTLEIQRTEQGDSAMYLCASSPLGAGTYEQYFGPGTRLTVT.

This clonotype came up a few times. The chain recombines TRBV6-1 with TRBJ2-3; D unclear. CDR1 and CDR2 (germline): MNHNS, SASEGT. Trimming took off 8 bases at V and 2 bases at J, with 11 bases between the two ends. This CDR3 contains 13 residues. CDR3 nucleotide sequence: TGTGCCAGCCCTACGGGCCACACAGATACGCAGTATTTT. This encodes CASPTGHTDTQYF.

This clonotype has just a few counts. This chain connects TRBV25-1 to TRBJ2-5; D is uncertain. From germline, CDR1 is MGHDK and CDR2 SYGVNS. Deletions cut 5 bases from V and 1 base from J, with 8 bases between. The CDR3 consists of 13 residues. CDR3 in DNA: TGTGCCAGCAGTAAGCAGGCCCAAGAGACCCAGTACTTC. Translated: CASSKQAQETQYF.

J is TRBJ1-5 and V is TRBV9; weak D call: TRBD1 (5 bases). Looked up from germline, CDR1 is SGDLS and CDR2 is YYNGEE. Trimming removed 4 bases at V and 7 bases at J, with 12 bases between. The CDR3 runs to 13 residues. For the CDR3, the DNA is TGTGCCAGCAGCCGTGGGGGGTACCAGCCCCAGCATTTT. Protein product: CASSRGGYQPQHF.

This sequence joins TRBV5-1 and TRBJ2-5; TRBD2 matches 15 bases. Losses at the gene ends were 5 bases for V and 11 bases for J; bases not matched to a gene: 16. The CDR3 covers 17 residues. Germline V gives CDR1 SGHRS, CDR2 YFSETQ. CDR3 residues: CASSLRTSGREHNEQYF. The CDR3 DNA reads TGCGCCAGCAGTTTACGGACTAGCGGGAGGGAACACAATGAGCAGTACTTC.